The 24 T cell receptor beta chains given below trace back to one sample, sequenced in a study of blood T cell repertoires in COVID-19 (dated by TCRdb to between 2020 and 2021). Libraries were prepared through the immunoSEQ multiplex PCR assay. TCRdb took this table from immuneACCESS and kept in-frame rearrangements with V and J called. Such tables lack part of the clones; where checked against another copy, unresolved V genes explain under half of the gap, and the rest is unexplained. The sample table lists 150,000 to 200,000 clones, approximately 80% of them with a count of one. Roughly 4.9% of the sample lies in the top ten. The sample comprised PBMCs or T cells enriched from blood (not recorded which). Source of these receptors: a man aged 65-85 years who had been exposed to COVID-19.

This chain uses TRBV7-2 with TRBJ2-1; tentative D call: TRBD2 (5 bases). V lost 2 bases, J lost 5 bases, and 13 bases lay in between. Germline V CDR1 and CDR2: SGHTA, FQGNSA. The CDR3 is 15 amino acids. As DNA, the CDR3 is TGTGCCAGCAGCTTATCCGGTAGCGTCAACAATGAGCAGTTCTTC. This gives the protein CASSLSGSVNNEQFF.

This clone was counted a single time. J is TRBJ2-2 and V is TRBV19; TRBD2 might be the D (5 bases). Germline V gives CDR1 LNHDA, CDR2 SQIVND (reference sequence). CDR3 length equals 16 residues. Trimming pared 2 bases from V and 2 bases from J, leaving 12 bases between. The CDR3 loop is CASSILSSRNTGELFF. The CDR3 DNA follows: TGTGCCAGTAGTATACTTTCTAGCAGAAACACCGGGGAGCTGTTTTTT.

The rearrangement links TRBV30 to TRBJ1-2; tentative D call: TRBD1 (5 bases). Trimming removed 7 bases at V and 3 bases at J, with 9 bases between. The germline V gene encodes CDR1 GTSNPN and CDR2 SVGIG (reference sequence). The CDR3 has 11 amino acids. The DNA of the CDR3 is TGTGCCTTTGGCAGGGACTATGGCTACACCTTC. This codes for CAFGRDYGYTF. The whole variable domain, filled in from reference TRBV30 and TRBJ1-2, reads SQTIHQWPATLVQPVGSPLSLECTVEGTSNPNLYWYRQAAGRGLQLLFYSVGIGQISSEVPQNLSASRPQDRQFILSSKKLLLSDSGFYLCAFGRDYGYTFGSGTRLTVV.

The gene calls are TRBV2 and TRBJ2-6; a weak D match, TRBD1 (5 bases). The CDR3 runs 14 residues. The V end lost 6 bases, the J end lost 2 bases, and 8 bases lay between the germline ends. Germline CDR1 and CDR2: SNHLY and FYNNEI. CDR3 region: CASRQAAGANVLTF. The CDR3 DNA follows: TGTGCCAGCAGACAGGCTGCTGGGGCCAACGTCCTGACTTTC.

This rearrangement joins TRBV2 to TRBJ1-1, with TRBD1 identical over 9 bases. The ends lost 6 bases at V and 5 bases at J; junction bases unmatched: 7. The CDR3 contains 14 residues. CDR1 and CDR2 (germline): SNHLY, FYNNEI. The CDR3 coding sequence is TGTGCCAGCAGCCTGGGACAGGGTTGGACTGAAGCTTTCTTT. Its protein product is CASSLGQGWTEAFF.

V usage is TRBV6-5 and J usage is TRBJ2-7, with D possibly matching TRBD2 (5 bases). The CDR3 contains 12 residues. From germline, CDR1 is MNHEY and CDR2 SVGAGI. Trimming cost V 10 bases and J 6 bases, with 16 bases left between them. CDR3 protein: CATRRGPTEQYF. For the CDR3, the DNA is TGTGCCACCAGACGGGGTCCTACCGAGCAGTACTTC.

The V and J genes are TRBV14 and TRBJ2-1; D is perhaps TRBD2 (5 bases). V lost 0 bases and J lost 0, with 9 bases in between. The germline V gene has CDR1 SGHDN and CDR2 FVKESK. CDR3 length: 16 amino acids. CDR3 in amino acids: CASSQDSGNSYNEQFF. The CDR3 DNA follows: TGTGCCAGCAGCCAAGACTCGGGGAACTCCTACAATGAGCAGTTCTTC.

This clone was seen a single time. The chain employs TRBV19 and TRBJ1-4; D uncertain. The CDR3 sequence is 17 residues long. CDR1 is LNHDA, CDR2 SQIVND, per germline (reference sequence). V was cut by 3 bases and J by 0 bases, with 14 bases left in between. CDR3 coding DNA: TGTGCCAGTAGTATGGCCAGGCGTCCTGCAACTAATGAAAAACTGTTTTTT. Its protein is CASSMARRPATNEKLFF.

A few counts support this clone. The chain links TRBV4-1 to TRBJ1-2; D ambiguous. CDR3 length: 16 amino acids. Deletions cut 1 base from V and 1 base from J, with 13 bases between. Germline CDR1 is MGHRA and CDR2 is YSYEKL. The CDR3: CASSQGPQAINYGYTF. The CDR3 nucleotides are TGCGCCAGCAGCCAAGGCCCCCAGGCGATTAACTATGGCTACACCTTC.

The V gene is TRBV11-2, the J gene TRBJ1-1, with TRBD1 matching over 9 bases. The V and J ends lost 5 bases and 5 bases, in that order; junction bases with no gene match: 6. The CDR3 extends over 14 amino acids. Germline assignment: CDR1 SGHAT and CDR2 FQNNGV. This CDR3 is CASSTGQGRTEAFF. The CDR3 DNA reads as TGTGCCAGCAGCACGGGACAGGGAAGGACTGAAGCTTTCTTT.

The chain links TRBV3-1 (or the pseudogene TRBV3-2) to TRBJ1-2, with D perhaps matching TRBD1 (6 bases). Germline CDR1 reads LGHDT; CDR2 reads YNNKEL (reference sequence). This CDR3 is 14 amino acids long. V was clipped by 4 bases and J by 5 bases, with 14 bases between them. The CDR3 DNA is TGTGCCAGCAGCCGGGGGCGCGAGGGGTATGGCTACACCTTC. Translating gives CASSRGREGYGYTF.

The chain joins TRBV19 to TRBJ1-2, with TRBD1 identical over 7 bases. CDR3 length: 14 residues. After removal of 6 bases from V and 5 bases from J, the junction contained 9 bases not matched to a gene. Per germline, CDR1 LNHDA and CDR2 SQIVND (reference sequence). The DNA of the CDR3 is TGTGCCAGTAGCCGACAGGGAAAGGGATATGGCTACACCTTC. Amino acids: CASSRQGKGYGYTF.

The rearrangement joins TRBV7-2 to TRBJ2-3, with TRBD2 as a possible D gene (6 bases). Trimming stripped 4 bases from V and 4 bases from J, with 12 bases between. CDR1 and CDR2 from the germline V gene are SGHTA and FQGNSA. The CDR3 consists of 14 residues. The DNA for the CDR3 is TGTGCCAGCAGCTACTGGACTACCCCAGATACGCAGTATTTT. Translation gives CASSYWTTPDTQYF.

The chain employs TRBV5-1 and TRBJ2-3; TRBD2 agrees at 12 bases. The CDR3 has 17 residues. CDR1 is SGHRS and CDR2 is YFSETQ in the germline V gene. Trimming cost V 7 bases and J 5 bases; bases outside gene matches: 14. CDR3 bases: TGCGCCAGCTCTATGGGGCTAGCGGGAGGGCGTGGAGATACGCAGTATTTT. It yields the protein CASSMGLAGGRGDTQYF.

The chain recombines TRBV18 with TRBJ1-2, with D unclear. CDR1 is KGHSH, CDR2 LQKENI, per germline. Trimming pared 0 bases from V and 4 bases from J, leaving 12 bases between. The CDR3 has 15 amino acids. The CDR3 region is CASSPPSRSSYGYTF. DNA for the CDR3: TGTGCCAGCTCACCACCTAGCAGATCGAGCTATGGCTACACCTTC.

This chain uses TRBV6-6 with TRBJ1-5; weak D call: TRBD1 (6 bases). There are 15 residues in the CDR3. Germline V gene data show CDR1 as MNHNY and CDR2 as SVGAGI (reference sequence). V lost 8 bases to trimming and J lost 0 bases, with 14 bases between them. For the CDR3, the DNA is TGTGCCAGCGGGGACATATTTTATAGCAATCAGCCCCAGCATTTT. This sequence encodes CASGDIFYSNQPQHF.

The rearrangement uses TRBV14 and TRBJ1-5, with unresolved D. Looked up from germline, CDR1 is SGHDN and CDR2 is FVKESK. V lost 2 bases, J lost 5 bases, and 7 bases lay in between. CDR3 size: 13 residues. The CDR3 DNA reads TGTGCCAGCAGCCAAAACAGTTATCAGCCCCAGCATTTT. Its translation: CASSQNSYQPQHF.

The gene calls are TRBV7-2 and TRBJ2-3; TRBD2 matches at 11 bases. Per the germline V gene, CDR1 is SGHTA and CDR2 is FQGNSA. V trimming: 1 base; J trimming: 6 bases; junction bases outside the gene matches: 12. The CDR3 spans 18 residues. This CDR3 reads CASSLVAGGRAVGDTQYF. The CDR3 DNA is TGTGCCAGCAGCTTAGTAGCGGGAGGGCGGGCCGTGGGTGATACGCAGTATTTT.

The chain employs TRBV6-4 and TRBJ2-3; 8 bases align to TRBD1. The CDR3 covers 15 residues. Germline-derived CDR1 and CDR2 are MRHNA and SNTAGT. J was trimmed by 1 base and V by 2 bases; bases with no gene match: 2. The CDR3 bases are TGTGCCAGCAGTGACGTGGACAGGGGCACAGATACGCAGTATTTT. Amino acid sequence: CASSDVDRGTDTQYF.

The rearrangement uses TRBV5-1 and TRBJ2-2; 8 positions match TRBD2. The CDR3 contains 18 residues. V lost 4 bases to trimming and J lost 2 bases; unmatched junction nucleotides: 13. Germline V gene lookup returns CDR1 SGHRS and CDR2 YFSETQ. Here the CDR3 DNA reads TGCGCCAGCAGCCTTTTCCCCCCGGGAGGGCGCAACACCGGGGAGCTGTTTTTT. It codes for CASSLFPPGGRNTGELFF. Combining the CDR3 with reference TRBV5-1 and TRBJ2-2 gives the whole variable domain KAGVTQTPRYLIKTRGQQVTLSCSPISGHRSVSWYQQTPGQGLQFLFEYFSETQRNKGNFPGRFSGRQFSNSRSEMNVSTLELGDSALYLCASSLFPPGGRNTGELFFGEGSRLTVL.

The rearrangement links TRBV3-1 (or the pseudogene TRBV3-2) to TRBJ1-1; the D is unclear. This CDR3 has 11 residues. V was shortened by 1 base and J by 12 bases, with 9 bases between the two germline ends. Germline-derived CDR1 and CDR2 are LGHDT and YNNKEL (reference sequence). The CDR3 nucleotides are TGTGCCAGCAGCCAAGGACGGGGAACTTTCTTT. Protein sequence: CASSQGRGTFF.

This chain joins TRBV10-1 and TRBJ2-7; 7 bases map to TRBD1. V lost 3 bases, J lost 2 bases, and 7 bases stayed unmatched. The CDR3 is made up of 15 amino acids. CDR1 is WNHNN, CDR2 SYGVQD, per germline (reference sequence). The CDR3 region has the DNA TGCGCCAGCAGTGAACATATTGGACAGGCCTACGAGCAGTACTTC. Translating gives CASSEHIGQAYEQYF.

V usage is TRBV13 and J usage is TRBJ1-1; D is unclear. The CDR3 sequence is 12 residues long. Germline CDR1 is PRHDT and CDR2 is FYEKMQ (reference sequence). V lost 0 bases, J lost 6 bases, and 5 bases lay in between. CDR3 sequence: CASSLGGSEAFF. The CDR3 DNA reads as TGTGCCAGCAGCTTAGGGGGCTCTGAAGCTTTCTTT.

V usage is TRBV18 and J usage is TRBJ1-5; 8 bases match TRBD1. Trimming at V came to 3 bases and at J to 5 bases, leaving 3 bases not matched to a gene. This CDR3 is built from 14 residues. CDR1 and CDR2 from the germline V gene are KGHSH and LQKENI. The CDR3 region has the DNA TGTGCCAGCTCACCCGGACAGGGCGATCAGCCCCAGCATTTT. As protein: CASSPGQGDQPQHF.